This TCR beta chain emerged from a study of CD8 T cells in ankylosing spondylitis. Study observations and caveats: A TCR beta motif of eight highly homologous variants appeared characteristic of ankylosing spondylitis blood.

In making TCR beta libraries, quantitative 5'-RACE with molecular barcodes was used. Using its own MiXCR run on the 5' RACE reads, TCRdb lists one record per CDR3 protein. The sample lists 150,000 to 250,000 distinct CDR3 sequences, roughly 13% occurring once. This clonotype was detected ten times or more. Its cognate antigen is unknown. Trimming pared 7 bases from V and 4 bases from J, leaving 23 bases between. The CDR3 length is 16 residues. Germline CDR1 is SQVTM and CDR2 is ANQGSEA. This rearrangement joins TRBV29-1 to TRBJ2-1, with D possibly matching TRBD2 (7 bases). Sequencing was performed on blood, either unsorted or a sorted T cell fraction (not recorded which). The sequence was collected from a male donor with ankylosing spondylitis or in good health (not recorded which). The CDR3, as DNA: TGCAGCGGGGGGGGGGCCAAGGCTACACAATACAATGAGCAGTTCTTC. Protein: CSGGGAKATQYNEQFF.